This entry is about one T cell receptor (beta chain). What it binds is not known. The junction differs from germline at one of its ends, possibly a read error. Germline V CDR1 and CDR2: SEHNR, FQNEAQ (reference sequence). The CDR3 spans 15 residues. This specimen belongs to a study of cytomegalovirus exposure and HLA in healthy donors. Findings of the study overall: A later analysis reportedly found that, within productive TCRs, an Asian-associated ancestry cluster had fewer N-insertions than the mean observed across the roughly 690 donors.

In the PCR, 60 Vbeta and 13 Jbeta primers were used. The assay was immunoSEQ multiplex PCR, and TCRdb's table has in-frame clones only and misses some. The sample lists hundreds of thousands of clones; nearly 80% were seen once. V usage is TRBV7-9 and J usage is TRBJ2-7; D is possibly TRBD2 (7 bases). The sample comprised PBMCs. This clonotype originated in a man between 18 and 29 years old in good health and CMV-seronegative. The CDR3: CSSSFREGGDHEQYF. CDR3 in DNA: TGTTCCAGCAGCTTTAGGGAGGGGGGAGATCACGAGCAGTACTTC.